This T cell receptor (beta chain) was identified in a study of post-analysis software for immune sequencing data. Study in general: The courses of disease that were included comprised relapsing-remitting, secondary progressive and progressive-relapsing multiple sclerosis.

This clonotype was detected a few times. What it binds is unknown. The germline V gene encodes CDR1 MGHRA and CDR2 YSYEKL. This CDR3 spans 14 amino acids. Study results and caveats: With TRBV5-6, TRBV5-1 and TRBV20-1 included, about five TRBV segments were more frequent in patients than in controls. Strong co-clustering by F measure linked samples that shared a preparation batch.

Unique molecular identifiers featured in each of the TCR beta cDNA libraries. From the PCR reads, TCRdb called clonotypes with MiXCR, one entry per CDR3 protein. This table has about 820,000 distinct CDR3 sequences, about 50% appearing once. The source of this sequence is a girl aged 10-17 years with multiple sclerosis. V gene TRBV4-1 combines with J gene TRBJ2-5, with 7 bases fitting TRBD1. Near its end, the DNA agrees better with TRBJ2-7, so the J call may be wrong. Sequencing was carried out using blood. The DNA of the CDR3 is TGCGCCAGCAGCTCCTGGACAGGACTTAACGAGCAGTACTTC. It yields the protein CASSSWTGLNEQYF.